The clone carrying this T cell receptor (beta chain) was counted a single time. CDR1 and CDR2 from the germline V gene are MGHRA and YSYEKL. The CDR3 consists of 17 residues. V was clipped by 2 bases and J by 1 base, with 12 bases between them. These data are taken from a study of OX40 agonist ivuxolimab in advanced cancers. Blood specimens came from baseline, cycle 4 day 1, and cycle 7 day 1. Sequenced by immunoSEQ multiplex PCR; TCRdb stores in-frame clones only, minus some. The sample carries tens of thousands of clones, approximately 92% recorded once. The source was CD4+ or CD8+ T cells sorted from blood, collected in a trial of the OX40 agonist ivuxolimab. The TCR comes from an adult with an advanced solid tumor such as melanoma, head and neck, liver or kidney cancer. The chain links TRBV4-1 to TRBJ2-6; D not certain. The CDR3 reads CASSQTLRNSGANVLTF. CDR3 coding DNA: TGCGCCAGCAGCCAAACGCTCCGAAATTCTGGGGCCAACGTCCTGACTTTC.